This entry features one T cell receptor beta chain sequence. The antigen this receptor binds is unknown. Base qualities were left out, and no much larger clone turns up one base away. Inclusion was restricted to participants for whom at least one PBMC sample before ART initiation and at least two post-ART samples were available. Every participant with HIV received treatment in the United States of America. Cryopreserved samples of about 0.95-10 million PBMC were thawed and washed before DNA extraction. At the time of the earliest PBMC sample for each participant with HIV, ages ranged from roughly 23 to 55 years. Per participant, PBMC samples came from 1-4 timepoints prior to ART initiation and 2-8 timepoints following ART initiation, for a median of 7 samples. For every participant, serial HIV viral load, CD4+ T-cell count, ART history and demographic data were obtained. A Qiagen kit on a QIAcube was used to extract genomic DNA from unsorted PBMC, with samples processed in batches of 12.

The sample is drawn from a study of long-term antiretroviral therapy in people with HIV (dated by TCRdb to the early 2020s). For context, the study as a whole: The earliest samples were collected approximately a decade before the 2015 WHO recommendation for immediate ART, a period when ART was typically delayed until CD4 counts fell. A retrospective serial study tested whether ART initiation and durable HIV suppression were associated with changes in peripheral blood TRB repertoire composition and diversity. A total of 192 cryopreserved PBMC samples were contributed to the cohort by 30 adults with confirmed HIV infection, with samples collected serially over a mean of approximately six years (range 1-12). About 35% of the 30 participants with HIV were female. Test extractions of a monoclonal T-cell line alongside about 30 polyclonal samples showed no cross-contamination during QIAcube processing. What the authors observed across the whole study: Compared with controls, HIV repertoires had narrower CDR3 length ranges, and the network structure pointed to an antigen-experienced repertoire that shifted only slightly toward naive after ART. The samples span the years 2004 to 2017, and the ART regimens used may be less effective than current regimens. Starting ART was linked to a significant rise in TRB diversity, yet even with long-term ART the diversity remained significantly lower than in transplant donor controls. Inferences about post-ART repertoire changes are limited because no data were available on ART adherence, viral resistance or therapy changes. Limited PBMC availability meant only the TCR beta chain was sequenced, without alpha chain pairing. Expanded TRB clones identified before ART initiation dominated the repertoire at all time points, although this dominance fluctuated and declined in many PLHIV after ART. Unsorted PBMC were profiled instead of sorted CD4+ and CD8+ T cells because pre-ART samples had limited cell numbers.

The immunoSEQ hsTCRB v3.0 assay was used at survey level resolution for TRB variable region sequencing. A depth of about 35,000-55,000 T-cell genomes per sample was targeted for TRB sequencing. An Illumina MiSeq with a v3 150-cycle kit was used to sequence the pooled TRB libraries. Per the authors' processing: Analysis of repertoires was carried out in R inside a reproducible Nextflow workflow spanning QC, data transformation and analysis. LymphoSeq2, an R package for AIRR-Seq data exploration, was used to implement custom analyses. After excluding a handful of samples that yielded fewer than 5000 total TRB sequences, 150 to 200 HIV repertoires remained for analysis. Among the 180 to 200 HIV repertoires that were kept, roughly 59 were collected before ART initiation and over 120 were collected after ART initiation. Repertoires were downsampled to 5000 TRB nucleotide sequences, and summary statistics were averaged over 100 downsampling iterations. Only TRB sequences with CDR3 regions of at least seven amino acids were retained for analysis. A Shannon entropy-derived clonality score and the Gini coefficient were used to measure diversity. In the repertoire networks, any two of the top 5000 CDR3 amino acid sequences were linked whenever the two sequences differed by an edit distance of one. For TRB CDR3 amino acid sequences, GLIPH2 was used to predict antigen specificity groups and MHC restriction. To flag known associations with CMV, EBV, HIV or tissue antigens, CDR3 amino acid sequences were compared against VDJdb and McPAS-TCR. Pre-ART, post-ART and control groups were compared with Wilcoxon signed-rank tests and Holm-Bonferroni correction. Entries here come from immuneACCESS through TCRdb and include only in-frame sequences with V and J called. Some clones fail to appear in such tables; in the studies checked, an unresolved V gene covers under half of the shortfall, and the cause of the remainder is unknown. V and J calls plus clone size are reproduced from that table; the DNA served to infer D and trimming. The sample has tens of thousands of clones on record, about 85% of them singletons. Under 15% of the sample lies in the top ten.

V is clipped by 3 bases and J by 0 bases, and the sequence between their germline boundaries is 15 bases long. Based on the germline V gene, the CDR1 and CDR2 sequences are LGHNA and YSLEER. The cysteine opens and the phenylalanine closes a CDR3 of 17 amino acids. Only the CDR3 DNA stays, 51 bases, in frame from base 1. The TCR was taken from a man aged 18 to 30 with HIV. The rearrangement combines TRBV4-3 with TRBJ1-3, with the D gene not clear enough to name. The sample was unsorted PBMCs, taken 1.1 years after starting antiretroviral therapy. CDR3 region: CASSQLTFENSGNTIYF. The sequenced DNA: TGCGCCAGCAGCCAGTTGACCTTCGAGAACTCTGGAAACACCATATATTTT.